The entry below gives a single T cell receptor beta chain sequence along with its context. Its antigen remains undetermined. No much larger clonotype is one base removed from it; base qualities were not supplied. This entry belongs to a study of T cell responses to AZD1222 COVID-19 vaccine (dated by TCRdb to the early 2020s). Study-wide context: A total of approximately 230 trial participants underwent TCR sequencing, of whom 207 received two doses of AZD1222 and around 25 received two doses of the MenACWY control vaccine. Enrollment into the trials was organized by age into subgroups of 18-55, 56-69 and 70-plus years, and those subgroups contained roughly 150, 30 and 60 TCR-sequenced participants, respectively. The study at large found these results: Because no day 14 peak-response samples were available, the repertoires could be characterized only after the peak T cell response. Nearly half of unique spike-specific TCRs reportedly recognized epitopes outside regions mutated in the B.1.351 and B.1.1.7 variants. Vaccine-associated CD4 TCRs spanned the whole spike protein, with dominant responses in regions 160-218 and 743-854. Only a handful of AZD1222 recipients were SARS-CoV-2 seropositive at baseline, limiting conclusions about previously exposed vaccinees. In the small 56-69-year group, the increase in depth fell short of significance, most likely because of low power. Most participants were white British and females outnumbered males, and the authors suggested that clonal diversity may have been underestimated. After two AZD1222 doses, spike-specific TCR breadth and depth were significantly higher than at day 0 and than in MenACWY recipients.

Per the publication, the time point label means: about 28 days (+/-7) after the second vaccine dose. AZD1222 recipients given second doses at about 4 weeks or at about 12 weeks were pooled, since spike-specific TCR depth and breadth were not found to differ between the two schedules. Samples from vaccinated people were obtained from the UK trials COV001 and COV002, which included a single-blind randomized controlled phase 2/3 trial of AZD1222 (ChAdOx1 nCoV-19) in healthy adults. For TCRbeta chain sequencing, PBMC samples from trial participants were taken at day 0 and at day 28 after the second dose. The CDR3 regions of human TCRbeta chains were analyzed by immunosequencing. The paper's processing steps were these. Repertoire TCRs were matched against a reference library of SARS-CoV-2-specific TCRs generated with the MIRA antigen-specificity platform. Breadth was defined as the fraction of unique TCRs that were SARS-CoV-2-associated. Depth was defined as the fraction of total T cells that were SARS-CoV-2-associated. Using the MIRA data, every spike-specific TCR was mapped to the spike region that the TCR reacted to and assigned to either a CD4 or a CD8 class. Log10-transformed breadth and depth values were compared by one-way ANOVA with Sidak's multiple comparisons tests. TCRdb mirrors the immuneACCESS table, restricted to in-frame sequences. Some clones are absent from its copies; in checked studies, under half trace to an unresolved V gene, and the reason for the others is unknown. The DNA was the basis for D and trimming; V, J and clone size are from that table. The sample contains about 200,000 clones, 90% to 95% of them found a single time. The ten largest clonotypes hold less than 1.2% of the sample.

The sequencing used peripheral blood, collected 28 days after the second AZD1222 dose. The clonotype originates from an adult who received the AZD1222 COVID-19 vaccine.

The encoded CDR3 is CATSDEGRHIGYTF. The DNA sequence is TGTGCCACCAGTGATGAGGGACGCCATATTGGCTACACCTTC. The rearranged chain carries TRBV24-1 and TRBJ1-2, and TRBD1 may be the D gene, going by 5 matching bases. V is cut by 3 bases and J by 7 bases, and the space between the germline ends is 14 bases. CDR1 and CDR2, looked up from the germline V gene, are KGHDR and SFDVKD. The CDR3 goes from the cysteine to the phenylalanine over 14 residues. The CDR3 DNA has 42 bases and is translated from base 1.